This T cell receptor (beta chain) was sequenced during a study of shared clonotypes between healthy human individuals. Details on this clone: The sample contains more than one DNA sequence encoding this CDR3.

Here immunoSEQ multiplex PCR was the method, and the copy in TCRdb shows in-frame clones only, minus some. The data hold 900,000 to 1,200,000 clones, with more than 75% observed a single time. The CDR3 consists of 14 residues. Germline lookup yields CDR1 MDHEN and CDR2 SYDVKM. Trimming cost V 6 bases and J 1 base, with 10 bases left between them. This TCR was recovered from a man aged 18 to 30 in good health. Some clones in this sample may be carry-over from other donors' samples. The sequenced sample consisted of memory CD4+ T cells from PBMCs. Subset reported: CD45RA-negative fraction. The chain employs TRBV28 and TRBJ2-4; a weak D match, TRBD1 (5 bases). DNA for the CDR3: TGTGCCAGCAGCCCAGGGTCGGCCAAAAACATTCAGTACTTC. Translation gives CASSPGSAKNIQYF.